This section outlines one T cell receptor (beta chain) sequence together with its context. What it binds is unknown. This sample is drawn from a study of T cell responses to AZD1222 COVID-19 vaccine. Profiled with immunoSEQ multiplex PCR; TCRdb holds only in-frame clones, not every one. Of more than 100,000 clones in the sample, 80% to 90% were seen once. General study findings and limits: After the peak T cell response, and only then, were repertoires sampled. Across the whole spike, CD4 TCRs peaked at regions 160-218 and 743-854. Reportedly, nearly half the spike-specific TCRs target unmutated variant regions.

Germline values: CDR1 LGHNA, CDR2 YSLEER. CDR3 length: 15 amino acids. The V segment lost 4 bases and the J segment 6 bases; nucleotides outside the gene matches: 5. The sequencing used peripheral blood, collected on day 0 of AZD1222 vaccination. The sequence was collected from an adult in good health. V gene TRBV4-3 combines with J gene TRBJ2-2; 10 nucleotides align to TRBD1. CDR3 DNA: TGCGCCAGCAGCCGAGAGACAGGGGGCCCCGGGGAGCTGTTTTTT. Translated: CASSRETGGPGELFF.